This T cell receptor beta chain derives from a study of cytomegalovirus exposure and HLA in healthy donors. V was shortened by 5 bases and J by 0 bases, with 11 bases between the two germline ends. The CDR3 is 15 amino acids. CDR1 is SEHNR, CDR2 FQNEAQ, per germline (reference sequence). This clone has a handful of counts. Researchers ran the PCR with 60 Vbeta and 13 Jbeta primers. The table came from immunoSEQ multiplex PCR; TCRdb's copy has only in-frame clones and leaves some out. The sample consists of about 110,000 clones, roughly 70% of them appearing once. Sequenced material: PBMCs. The chain combines TRBV7-9 with TRBJ1-5; D is undetermined. The clonotype comes from a man aged 35 to 55 in good health and CMV-seropositive. The CDR3 sequence is CASSLDGISNQPQHF. CDR3 DNA sequence: TGTGCCAGCAGCCTCGACGGGATTAGCAATCAGCCCCAGCATTTT.